This TCR beta chain was sequenced in a study of cytomegalovirus exposure and HLA in healthy donors (dated by TCRdb to 2017 to 2019). At the level of the whole study: The roughly 670 repertoires of the first cohort and the 120 or so validation repertoires were produced on the same platform, according to a later analysis. The study aimed to test whether signatures of past pathogen exposure could be identified by cataloging public T cell receptors. High-throughput TCR immunosequencing, statistical association of individual TCRs with disease status, and machine learning were combined to predict cytomegalovirus infection status. Besides the first cohort of under 700 subjects, a separate validation cohort made up of around 120 different subjects was used. The investigation overall reported the following: The authors suggested that the approach could potentially be extended to other disease states and immunological phenotypes. A later analysis had no HLA typing for the validation cohort, so co-occurrence there was scored across all 130 or so repertoires. A later analysis found that TCRs clustered in the first cohort also tended to co-occur in the approximately 120 validation repertoires, with roughly 95% of cluster scores above 0. In vitro tests confirmed that a few of the cytomegalovirus-associated TCR beta chains recognize cytomegalovirus antigens. Most TCR sequences were seen in very few donors, while some public TCRs were found in many individuals. In the study, around 160 TCR beta chains were listed as associated with cytomegalovirus. The classifier was reported to diagnose cytomegalovirus status with high specificity and sensitivity in both the original cohort and the validation cohort.

As to this clone: Its binding antigen is unknown. Per-base quality was not reported, and no clone a single base away is much larger than it.

Separate from the roughly 650-subject first cohort, the validation cohort of more than 90 subjects was the group to which the donors belonged. Preparation of the library involved the immunoSEQ multiplex PCR assay. In the paper's pipeline: To diagnose cytomegalovirus status from the catalog of TCR beta chain sequences, a statistical classification framework was built. Here the immuneACCESS table is served through TCRdb, limited to in-frame sequences with V and J called. Missing clones are a known gap in these copies; in checked studies unresolved V genes cover under half, and the rest lacks a known reason. D and trimming were read from the DNA, whereas the V and J calls and clone size are those reported in that table. The sample table shows 150,000 to 250,000 clones, and 84% are seen once. Jointly, the top ten make up around 15% of the sample. Taken from cysteine to phenylalanine, the CDR3 has 18 residues. Just the 54-base CDR3 DNA is kept, in frame starting at base 1. CDR1 and CDR2 are read off the germline V gene as SNHLY and FYNNEI. Relative to germline, V is 1 base shorter and J is 0 bases shorter, with 13 bases between their ends.

The rearranged chain carries TRBV2 and TRBJ2-6; the D gene remains uncertain. The specimen sequenced was PBMCs. The origin of this receptor is a woman aged 25-40 years in good health and CMV-seropositive. The DNA reads as follows: TGTGCCAGCAGTGAAGTTGCAGACTCTAGCTCTGGGGCCAACGTCCTGACTTTC. Translated, it gives CASSEVADSSSGANVLTF.